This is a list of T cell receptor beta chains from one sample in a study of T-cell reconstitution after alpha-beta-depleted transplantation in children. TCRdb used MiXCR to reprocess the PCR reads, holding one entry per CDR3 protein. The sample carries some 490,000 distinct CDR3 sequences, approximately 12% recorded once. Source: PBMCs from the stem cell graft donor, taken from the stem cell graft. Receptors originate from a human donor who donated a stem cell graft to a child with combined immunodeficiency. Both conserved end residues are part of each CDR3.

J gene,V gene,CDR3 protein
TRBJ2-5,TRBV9,CASSTPLAGEQETQYF
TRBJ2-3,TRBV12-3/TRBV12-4,CASSFEPGAQYF
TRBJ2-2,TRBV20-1,CSAAGTPNTGELFF
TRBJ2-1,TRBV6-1,CASRDRAVNEQFF
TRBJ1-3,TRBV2,CASSGQGTGNTIYF
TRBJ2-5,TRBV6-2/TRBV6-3,CASSYPRGAVETQYF
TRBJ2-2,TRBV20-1,CSARSSRAPGELFF
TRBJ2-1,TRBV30,CAWSWSSYNEQFF
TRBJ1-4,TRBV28,CASSRNTGAYEKLFF
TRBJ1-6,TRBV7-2,CASSPQGFYNSPLHF
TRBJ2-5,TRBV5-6,CASRGSQETQYF
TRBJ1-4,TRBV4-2,CASSQGNQIEKLFF
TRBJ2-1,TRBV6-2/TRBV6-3,CASSYSIGASYNEQFF
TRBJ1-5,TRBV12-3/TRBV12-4,CASSYRFNQPQHF
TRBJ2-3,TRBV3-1,CASSSPVGAGATTDTQYF
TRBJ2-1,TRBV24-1,CATAGDRETHYEQFF
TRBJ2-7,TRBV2,CASSEAEYRDRGREQYF
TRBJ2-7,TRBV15,CATSRDRGQGHEQYF
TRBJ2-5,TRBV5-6,CASSSWTEGTQYF
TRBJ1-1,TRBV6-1,CASSLRDRGLGEAFF
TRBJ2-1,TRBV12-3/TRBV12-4,CASSLVPDEQFF
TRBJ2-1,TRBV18,CASSVQRTSGGPGGSYNEQFF
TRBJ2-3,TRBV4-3,CASSQEVRDTQYF
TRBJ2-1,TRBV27,CATWERAGSYNEQFF
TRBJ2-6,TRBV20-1,CSAYLIHSGANVLTF
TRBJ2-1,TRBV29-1,CSADKRGSVGVFYDNEQFF
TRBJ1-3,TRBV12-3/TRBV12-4,CASSMTVSGNTIYF
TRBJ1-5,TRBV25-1,CASRQSEGQPQHF
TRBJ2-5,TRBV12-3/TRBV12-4,CASSLAGVETQYF
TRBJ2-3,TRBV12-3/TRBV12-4,CASTGTFEPDTQYF
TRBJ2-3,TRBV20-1,CSAKTRYSGDSTDTQYF
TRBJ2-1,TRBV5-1,CASSLLVGGNEQFF
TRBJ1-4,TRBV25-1,CASSEEVGPREKLFF
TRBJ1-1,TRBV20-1,CSATGTGETEAFF
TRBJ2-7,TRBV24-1,CATSVGAGDSSEQYF
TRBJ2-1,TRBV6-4,CASSPGTSDSSYNEQFF
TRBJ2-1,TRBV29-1,CSVGGGYNEQFF
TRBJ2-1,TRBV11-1,CASSLGQARISYNEQFF
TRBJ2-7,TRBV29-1,CSVHLGQNSYEQYF
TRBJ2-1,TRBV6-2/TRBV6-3,CASSSTVMIFF